Given below is one T cell receptor beta chain in context. An end of the junction differs from the germline gene, which may be a read error. RNA transcripts served as the template for amplifying TCR beta CDR3 regions. First-round RT-PCR of the TCR CDR3 relied on the HTBI primer set. From the multiplex PCR reads, TCRdb called clonotypes with MiXCR, one entry per CDR3 protein. Of a few hundred thousand distinct CDR3 sequences in the sample, roughly 13% were seen once. These data belong to a study of T cells in Graves' hyperthyroidism and ophthalmopathy. Whole-study context: At the time of initial diagnosis and before any treatment, peripheral blood was collected.

The CDR3 has 13 amino acids. The germline gives CDR1 WSHSY, CDR2 SAAADI. Ophthalmopathy in the patients scored at least 3 on Clinical Activity Score and at least 4 on NOSPECS grade, lasting under 3 months. This chain uses TRBV10-2 with TRBJ1-2; unclear D gene. The receptor was derived from a woman in her thirties or forties with Graves' ophthalmopathy. The sample consisted of blood. The CDR3 DNA reads TGCGCCAGCAGTTATAGGGAGAACTATGGCTACAACTTC. Encoded protein: CASSYRENYGYNF.